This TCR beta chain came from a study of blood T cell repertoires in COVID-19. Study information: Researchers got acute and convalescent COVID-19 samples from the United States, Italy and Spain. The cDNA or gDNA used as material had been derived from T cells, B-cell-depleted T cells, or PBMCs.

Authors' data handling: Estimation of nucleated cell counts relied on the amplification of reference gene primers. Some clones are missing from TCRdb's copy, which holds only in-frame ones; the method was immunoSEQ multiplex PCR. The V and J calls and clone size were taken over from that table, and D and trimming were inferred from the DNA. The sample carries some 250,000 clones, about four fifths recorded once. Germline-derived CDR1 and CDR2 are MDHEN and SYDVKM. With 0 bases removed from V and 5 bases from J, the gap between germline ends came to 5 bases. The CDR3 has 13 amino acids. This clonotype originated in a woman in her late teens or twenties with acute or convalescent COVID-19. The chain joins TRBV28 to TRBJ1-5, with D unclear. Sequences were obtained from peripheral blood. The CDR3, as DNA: TGTGCCAGCAGTTTATGGAGCGATCAGCCCCAGCATTTT. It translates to CASSLWSDQPQHF.